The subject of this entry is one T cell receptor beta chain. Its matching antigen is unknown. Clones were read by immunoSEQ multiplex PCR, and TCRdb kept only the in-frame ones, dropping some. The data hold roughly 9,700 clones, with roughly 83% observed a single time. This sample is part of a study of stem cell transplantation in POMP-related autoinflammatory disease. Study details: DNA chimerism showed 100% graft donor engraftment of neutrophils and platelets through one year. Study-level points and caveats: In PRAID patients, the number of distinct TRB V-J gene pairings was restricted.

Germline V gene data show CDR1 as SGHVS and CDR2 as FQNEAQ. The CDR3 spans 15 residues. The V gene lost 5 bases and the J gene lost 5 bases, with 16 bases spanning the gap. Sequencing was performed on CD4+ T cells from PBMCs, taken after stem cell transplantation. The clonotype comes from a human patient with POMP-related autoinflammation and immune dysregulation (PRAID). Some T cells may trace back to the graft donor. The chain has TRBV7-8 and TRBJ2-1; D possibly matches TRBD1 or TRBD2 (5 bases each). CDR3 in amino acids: CASSLSRGVNNEQFF. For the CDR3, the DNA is TGTGCCAGCAGCCTTTCCCGAGGGGTAAACAATGAGCAGTTCTTC.